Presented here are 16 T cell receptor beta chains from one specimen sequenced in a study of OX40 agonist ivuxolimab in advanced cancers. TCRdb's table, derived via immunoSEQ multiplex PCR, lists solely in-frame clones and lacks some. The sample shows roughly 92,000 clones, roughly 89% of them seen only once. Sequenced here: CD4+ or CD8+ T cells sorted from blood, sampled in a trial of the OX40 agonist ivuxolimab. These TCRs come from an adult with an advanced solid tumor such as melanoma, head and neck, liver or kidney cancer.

The DNA for the CDR3 is TGTGCCAGTAGTATATTGAAACTAGCGGGCTCGAACACCGGGGAGCTGTTTTTT. This gives the protein CASSILKLAGSNTGELFF. The chain couples TRBV19 to TRBJ2-2, with 9 bases aligning to TRBD2. CDR1 is LNHDA and CDR2 is SQIVND in the germline V gene (reference sequence). Trimming cost V 2 bases and J 0 bases; bases outside gene matches: 7. The CDR3 runs to 18 residues.

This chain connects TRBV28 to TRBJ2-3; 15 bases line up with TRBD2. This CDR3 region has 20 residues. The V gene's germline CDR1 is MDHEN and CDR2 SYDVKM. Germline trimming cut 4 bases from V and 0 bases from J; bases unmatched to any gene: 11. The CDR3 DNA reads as TGTGCCAGCAGTTCAATGACTCGGACTAGCGGGAGGGTTAGCACAGATACGCAGTATTTT. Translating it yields CASSSMTRTSGRVSTDTQYF. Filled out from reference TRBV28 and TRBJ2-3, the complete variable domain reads DVKVTQSSRYLVKRTGEKVFLECVQDMDHENMFWYRQDPGLGLRLIYFSYDVKMKEKGDIPEGYSVSREKKERFSLILESASTNQTSMYLCASSSMTRTSGRVSTDTQYFGPGTRLTVL.

The CDR3 spells CASSERSWATTDTQYF. The CDR3 DNA reads TGTGCCAGCAGTGAAAGGTCATGGGCCACCACAGATACGCAGTATTTT. The chain has TRBV6-1 and TRBJ2-3; D is undetermined. The CDR3 extends over 16 amino acids. The V and J ends lost 2 bases and 2 bases respectively, with 14 bases between them. Looked up from germline, CDR1 is MNHNS and CDR2 is SASEGT.

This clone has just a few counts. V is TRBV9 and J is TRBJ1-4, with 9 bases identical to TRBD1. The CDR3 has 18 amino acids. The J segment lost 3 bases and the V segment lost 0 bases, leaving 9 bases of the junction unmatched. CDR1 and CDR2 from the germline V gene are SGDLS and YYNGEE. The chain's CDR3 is CASSVGGQGRAANEKLFF. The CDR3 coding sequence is TGTGCCAGCAGCGTAGGTGGACAGGGGCGGGCGGCTAATGAAAAACTGTTTTTT.

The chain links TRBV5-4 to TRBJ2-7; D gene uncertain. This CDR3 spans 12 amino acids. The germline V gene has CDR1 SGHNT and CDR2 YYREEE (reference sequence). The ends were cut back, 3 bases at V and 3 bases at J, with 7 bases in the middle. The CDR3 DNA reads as TGTGCCAGCAGCTCCACGAACTACGAGCAGTACTTC. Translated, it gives CASSSTNYEQYF.

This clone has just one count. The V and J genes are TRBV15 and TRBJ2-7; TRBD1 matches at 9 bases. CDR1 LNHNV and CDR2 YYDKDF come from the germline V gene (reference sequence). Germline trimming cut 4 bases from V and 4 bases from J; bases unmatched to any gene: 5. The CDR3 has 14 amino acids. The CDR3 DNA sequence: TGTGCCACCAGCACCCCGGGACAGGGATACGAGCAGTACTTC. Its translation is CATSTPGQGYEQYF.

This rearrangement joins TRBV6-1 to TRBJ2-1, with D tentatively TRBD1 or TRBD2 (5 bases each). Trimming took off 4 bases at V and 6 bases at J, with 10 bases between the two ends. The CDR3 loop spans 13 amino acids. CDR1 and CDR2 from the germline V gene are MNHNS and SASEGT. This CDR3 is CASSVPGRNEQFF. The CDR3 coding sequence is TGTGCCAGCAGTGTCCCGGGGCGCAATGAGCAGTTCTTC.

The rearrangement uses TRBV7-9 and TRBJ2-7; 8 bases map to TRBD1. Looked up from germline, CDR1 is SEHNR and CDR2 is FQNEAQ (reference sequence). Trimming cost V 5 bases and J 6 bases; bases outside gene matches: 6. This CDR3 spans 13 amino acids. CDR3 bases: TGTGCCAGCAGCCCGCTACAGGGGGGCGAGCAGTACTTC. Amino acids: CASSPLQGGEQYF. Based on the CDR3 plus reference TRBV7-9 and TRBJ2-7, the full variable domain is DTGVSQNPRHKITKRGQNVTFRCDPISEHNRLYWYRQTLGQGPEFLTYFQNEAQLEKSRLLSDRFSAERPKGSFSTLEIQRTEQGDSAMYLCASSPLQGGEQYFGPGTRLTVT.

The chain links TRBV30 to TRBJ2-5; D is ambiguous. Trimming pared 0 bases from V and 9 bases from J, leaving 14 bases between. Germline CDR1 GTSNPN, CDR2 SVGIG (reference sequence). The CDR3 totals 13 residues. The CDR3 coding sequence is TGTGCCTGGAGTGTTTCGGGTCGGAGATCCCAGTACTTC. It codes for CAWSVSGRRSQYF.

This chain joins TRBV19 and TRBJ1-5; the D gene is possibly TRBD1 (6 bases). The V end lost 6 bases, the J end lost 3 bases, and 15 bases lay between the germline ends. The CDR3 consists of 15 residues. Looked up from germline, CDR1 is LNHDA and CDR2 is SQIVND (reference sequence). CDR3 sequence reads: CASSPLGGDNQPQHF. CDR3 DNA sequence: TGTGCCAGTAGCCCTCTAGGGGGGGACAATCAGCCCCAGCATTTT.

This chain's CDR3 is CASSPWGTGGPNEQYF. The CDR3 coding sequence is TGTGCCAGCAGCCCTTGGGGGACAGGGGGACCGAACGAGCAGTACTTC. The rearrangement links TRBV28 to TRBJ2-7; 11 bases are shared with TRBD1. The length of the CDR3 is 16 residues. V shed 6 bases, J shed 5 bases, and the junction held 12 bases outside the gene matches. The germline CDR1 and CDR2 sequences are MDHEN and SYDVKM.

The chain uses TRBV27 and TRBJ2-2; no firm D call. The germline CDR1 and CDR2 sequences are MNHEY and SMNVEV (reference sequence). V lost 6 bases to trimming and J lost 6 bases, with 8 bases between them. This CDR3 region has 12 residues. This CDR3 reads CASRVRAGELFF. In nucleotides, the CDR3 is TGTGCCAGCAGAGTCCGTGCCGGGGAGCTGTTTTTT.

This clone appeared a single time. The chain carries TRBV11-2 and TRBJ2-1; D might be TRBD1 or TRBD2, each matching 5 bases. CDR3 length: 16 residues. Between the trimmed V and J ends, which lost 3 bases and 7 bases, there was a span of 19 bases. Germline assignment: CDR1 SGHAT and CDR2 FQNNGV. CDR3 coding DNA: TGTGCCAGCAGCTTGAGAGGCAGCGGTGAGGGGAATGAGCAGTTCTTC. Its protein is CASSLRGSGEGNEQFF. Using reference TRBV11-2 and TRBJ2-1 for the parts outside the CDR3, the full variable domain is EAGVAQSPRYKIIEKRQSVAFWCNPISGHATLYWYQQILGQGPKLLIQFQNNGVVDDSQLPKDRFSAERLKGVDSTLKIQPAKLEDSAVYLCASSLRGSGEGNEQFFGPGTRLTVL.

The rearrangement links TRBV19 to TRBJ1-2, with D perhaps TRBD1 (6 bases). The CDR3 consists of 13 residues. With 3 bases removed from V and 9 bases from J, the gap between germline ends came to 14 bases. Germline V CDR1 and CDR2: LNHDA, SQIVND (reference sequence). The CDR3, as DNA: TGTGCCAGTAGTATCTCCCGGGACACTTGCTACACCTTC. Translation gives CASSISRDTCYTF.

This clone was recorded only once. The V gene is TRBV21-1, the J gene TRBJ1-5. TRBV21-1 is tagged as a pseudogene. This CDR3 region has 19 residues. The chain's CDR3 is CASSKAGSPDISSNQPQHF. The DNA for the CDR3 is TGTGCCAGCAGCAAAGCGGGGTCCCCCGATATTTCGAGCAATCAGCCCCAGCATTTT.

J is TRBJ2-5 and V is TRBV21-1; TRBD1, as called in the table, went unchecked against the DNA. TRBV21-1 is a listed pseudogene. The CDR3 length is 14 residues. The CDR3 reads CASPQVQAKETQYF. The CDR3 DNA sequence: TGTGCCAGCCCGCAAGTACAGGCCAAAGAGACCCAGTACTTC.